Given below is one TCR beta chain in context. This clone was detected a few times. This receptor's antigen is unknown. No much larger clone exists at a distance of one base, and base qualities are not known. The CDR3 goes from the cysteine to the phenylalanine over 15 residues. The read is trimmed to its CDR3 DNA, 45 bases read in frame from base 1. The germline V gene supplies CDR1 ENHRY and CDR2 SYGVKD. The V and J ends are trimmed by 2 bases and 3 bases, leaving 11 bases between them. Donors were healthy HIV-negative adults with no recently reported acute infections or vaccinations. All donors were Caucasian adults living in Nashville, Tennessee, USA. CD4+ T cells were enriched by magnetic negative selection, after which naive cells were positively selected on CD45RA and the negative fraction was taken as the memory subset. After blood collection by leukapheresis, PBMCs were isolated using Ficoll-Histopaque density gradient centrifugation and then cryopreserved in the vapor phase of liquid nitrogen. Analytical flow cytometry was used to check the purity and quantity of each magnetically sorted T cell population. Genomic DNA was isolated from every sorted fraction and measured by UV absorbance on a Nanodrop 2000c.

This sample is part of a study of shared clonotypes between healthy human individuals (dated by TCRdb to 2020 to 2022). Context from the whole study: The cohort included a few men and a couple of women between 18 and 49 years of age. For each donor, CD4 naive and CD4 memory were each run on three plates, CD8 naive on two plates, and CD8 memory on one plate. Blood TCR repertoires of a handful of healthy adults were deeply sequenced to estimate repertoire size and the extent of clonotype sharing between individuals. Libraries were prepared and TCR repertoires were sequenced by different laboratories using diverse techniques, in order to increase sequencing depth and limit assay-specific biases. Each donor's leukapheresis produced roughly between about 0.85 and 10 billion PBMCs. The research as a whole found: Because the study included only a small number of donors, the genetic and exposure-history diversity represented was limited. Even with the large sequencing depth, rarefaction of the sorted-subset datasets indicated that sequencing was incomplete. Compared with non-shared clonotypes, the clonotypes found in all four sorted-subset donors had higher generation probabilities. Pairwise subsampling led to the expectation that sequencing depth would affect the degree of clonotype sharing among donors. Naive subsets generally had larger estimated clonotype richness than memory subsets. When a few donors were compared, the shared fraction of clonotypes was 5% to 6.5% for naive CD4, around 3.6% for naive CD8, more than 2% for memory CD4, and about 0.36% for memory CD8. Sampling was restricted to blood, and TCR repertoires in tissues likely differ from the TCR repertoires found in blood.

TCR CDR3 regions were amplified from genomic DNA by multiplex PCR using the deep immunoSEQ assay. Extracted genomic DNA from each cell subset was distributed evenly across all wells of several immunoSEQ 96-well plates, and each plate was treated as a replicate. For sorted subsets, roughly 0.2 ug genomic DNA, equal to about 30,000 T cell genomes, was loaded into each replicate PCR. The purified libraries were quantified using a Qubit 3.0 fluorometer, sized with a Bioanalyzer 2100, and then quantified again using the KAPA Library Quantification kit. Each immunoSEQ 96-well plate was sequenced on its own single-read 150-cycle Illumina NextSeq 550 flow cell. For the original study's pipeline: Because only junctional sequences without quality scores were contained in the immunoSEQ output, filtering matching that applied to full-length reads could not be performed. To assign V/J genes and CDR3, sequences were annotated against IMGT germline references using PyIR, a Python wrapper for IgBLAST v1.9. Reads were filtered out if the reads had weak V/J assignments (E-value above 1e-6), no CDR3, stop codons, out-of-frame junctions, or ambiguous translated residues. V3J clonotypes were defined by identical inferred V gene, J gene, and CDR3 amino acid sequence. The percentage overlap between two repertoires was calculated by dividing the number of shared unique clonotypes by the size of the smaller repertoire. RTK rarefaction, the Chao1 estimator, and Recon v2.1 estimates of unobserved clonotypes were used to assess repertoire richness. Generation probabilities were computed with OLGA for all TCRbeta clonotypes obtained by the gDNA method from a handful of donors. The immuneACCESS repertoire file appears here via TCRdb, limited to in-frame rearrangements. These files lack a portion of the clones; in checked studies, under half of the deficit traces to unresolved V genes, and the cause of the others is not known. The D gene and trimming were derived from the DNA, and the V and J assignments and clone size from that table. The sample table contains approximately 330,000 clones; only one count was recorded for roughly 80% of them. The top ten clonotypes cover 10% of the sample.

The chain is encoded by TRBV10-3 joined to TRBJ2-1; the D gene cannot be resolved beyond TRBD1 or TRBD2, each matching 5 bases. The clonotype was recovered from a man between 25 and 39 years old in good health. Sequenced: memory CD4+ T cells sorted from blood. This specimen's cell subset or site label, per the study, means: CD45RA-negative fraction. CDR3 protein: CAISEGTPYYNEQFF. The DNA sequence reads TGTGCCATCAGTGAGGGGACGCCTTACTACAATGAGCAGTTCTTC.